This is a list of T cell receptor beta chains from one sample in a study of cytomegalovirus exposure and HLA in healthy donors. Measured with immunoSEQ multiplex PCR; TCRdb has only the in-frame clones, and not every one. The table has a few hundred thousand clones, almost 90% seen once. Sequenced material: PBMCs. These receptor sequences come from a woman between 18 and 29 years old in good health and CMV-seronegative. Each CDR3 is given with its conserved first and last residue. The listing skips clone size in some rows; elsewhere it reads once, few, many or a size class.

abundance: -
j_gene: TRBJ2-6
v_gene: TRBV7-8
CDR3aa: CASSSGQAGSGANVLTF

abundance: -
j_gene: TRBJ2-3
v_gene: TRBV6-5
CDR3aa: CASPSGGPRVDTQYF

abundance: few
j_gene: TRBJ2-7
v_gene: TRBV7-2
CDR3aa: CASSLGGLEQYF

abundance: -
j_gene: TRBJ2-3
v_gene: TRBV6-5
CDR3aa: CASREEGAGTDTQYF

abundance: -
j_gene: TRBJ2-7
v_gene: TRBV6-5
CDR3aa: CASSSSGGSSYEQYF

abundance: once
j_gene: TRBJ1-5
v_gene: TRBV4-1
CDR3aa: CASSQETGVGNQPQHF

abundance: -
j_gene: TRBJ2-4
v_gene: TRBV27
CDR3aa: CASSRLAENIQYF

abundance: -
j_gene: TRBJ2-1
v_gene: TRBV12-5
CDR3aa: CASGLTEIHNEQFF

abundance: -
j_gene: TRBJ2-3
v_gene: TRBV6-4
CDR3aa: CASSTGLAATDTQYF

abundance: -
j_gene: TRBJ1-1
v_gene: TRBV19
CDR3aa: CASSIITGVNTEAFF

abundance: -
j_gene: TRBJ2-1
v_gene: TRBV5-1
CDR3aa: CATSQDYNEQFF

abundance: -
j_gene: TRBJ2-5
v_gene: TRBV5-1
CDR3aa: CASRRTIEETQYF

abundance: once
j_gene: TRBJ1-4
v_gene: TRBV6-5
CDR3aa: CASSKTASTNEKLFF

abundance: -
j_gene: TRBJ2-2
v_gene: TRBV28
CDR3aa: CASSFLFGTGELFF

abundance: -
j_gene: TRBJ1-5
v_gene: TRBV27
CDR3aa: CASSGGNSQPQHF